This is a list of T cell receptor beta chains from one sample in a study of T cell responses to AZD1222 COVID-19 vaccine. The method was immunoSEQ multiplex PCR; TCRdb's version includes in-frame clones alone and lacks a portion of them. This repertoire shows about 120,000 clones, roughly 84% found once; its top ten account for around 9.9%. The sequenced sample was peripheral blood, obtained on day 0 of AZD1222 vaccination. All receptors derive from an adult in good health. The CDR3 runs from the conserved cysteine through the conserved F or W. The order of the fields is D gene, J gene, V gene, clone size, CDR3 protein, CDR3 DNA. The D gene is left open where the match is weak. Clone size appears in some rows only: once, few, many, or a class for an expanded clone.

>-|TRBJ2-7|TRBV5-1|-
CASSSTGSYEQYF
TGCGCCAGCAGCTCCACGGGGTCCTACGAGCAGTACTTC
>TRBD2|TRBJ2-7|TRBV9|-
CASSVDSGGNYEQYF
TGTGCCAGCAGCGTAGATTCGGGGGGGAACTACGAGCAGTACTTC
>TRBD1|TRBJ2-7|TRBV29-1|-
CSGRTGGSDEQYF
TGCAGCGGGAGGACAGGGGGCTCCGACGAGCAGTACTTC
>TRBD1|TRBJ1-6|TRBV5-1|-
CASSWDRGVSSPLHF
TGCGCCAGCAGCTGGGACAGGGGAGTGAGTTCACCCCTCCACTTT
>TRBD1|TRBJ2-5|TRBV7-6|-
CASSFPGQGQETQYF
TGTGCCAGCAGCTTTCCCGGACAGGGCCAAGAGACCCAGTACTTC
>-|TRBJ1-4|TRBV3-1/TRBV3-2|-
CASSQGGAEKLFF
TGTGCCAGCAGCCAAGGGGGGGCGGAAAAACTGTTTTTT
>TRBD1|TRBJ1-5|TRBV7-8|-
CASSLDRANQPQHF
TGTGCCAGCAGCCTGGACAGGGCGAATCAGCCCCAGCATTTT
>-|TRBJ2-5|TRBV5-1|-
CASSPTVQETQYF
TGCGCCAGCAGCCCCACAGTACAAGAGACCCAGTACTTC
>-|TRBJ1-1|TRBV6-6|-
CASRAGQLNTEAFF
TGTGCCAGCAGGGCCGGACAGCTGAACACTGAAGCTTTCTTT
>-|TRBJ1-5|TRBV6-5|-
CASAPGRDQPQHF
TGTGCCAGCGCCCCCGGAAGAGATCAGCCCCAGCATTTT
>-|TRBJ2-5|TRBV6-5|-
CASIPSSGLTKTQYF
TGTGCCAGCATCCCTAGTTCAGGGTTAACAAAGACCCAGTACTTC
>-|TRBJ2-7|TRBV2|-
CASSGVSYEQYF
TGTGCCAGCTCTGGGGTTTCCTACGAGCAGTACTTC
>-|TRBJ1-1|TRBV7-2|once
CASYGQGRTAFF
TGTGCCAGCTACGGGCAGGGGAGGACAGCTTTCTTT
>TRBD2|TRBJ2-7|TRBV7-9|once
CASSPPGGVAQYF
TGTGCCAGCAGCCCCCCTGGGGGGGTAGCGCAGTACTTC
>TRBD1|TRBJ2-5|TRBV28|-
CASSGDRGATQYF
TGTGCCAGCAGTGGAGACAGGGGGGCGACCCAGTACTTC
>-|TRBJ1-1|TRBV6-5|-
CATWEPNTEAFF
TGTGCCACGTGGGAGCCGAACACTGAAGCTTTCTTT
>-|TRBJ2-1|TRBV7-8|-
CASRPGRARYNEQFF
TGTGCCAGCAGACCGGGACGAGCGCGTTACAATGAGCAGTTCTTC
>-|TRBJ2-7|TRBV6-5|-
CASGKGVYEQYF
TGTGCCAGCGGGAAGGGGGTCTACGAGCAGTACTTC
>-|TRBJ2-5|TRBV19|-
CASSESQQETQYF
TGTGCCAGTAGTGAATCCCAGCAAGAGACCCAGTACTTC
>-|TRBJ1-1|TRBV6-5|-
CASLGFPLFTEAFF
TGTGCCAGCCTGGGGTTTCCGCTATTCACTGAAGCTTTCTTT
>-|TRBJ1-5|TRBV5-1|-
CASSLAGSLNQPQHF
TGCGCCAGCAGCTTGGCCGGCAGCCTCAATCAGCCCCAGCATTTT
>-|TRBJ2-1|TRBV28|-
CASTHSGGLSGEQFF
TGTGCCAGCACTCATTCGGGGGGCCTATCGGGTGAGCAGTTCTTC
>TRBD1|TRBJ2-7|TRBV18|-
CASSGDRGPYEQYF
TGTGCCAGCTCAGGGGACAGGGGGCCCTACGAGCAGTACTTC
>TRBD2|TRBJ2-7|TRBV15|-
CATSRALAGDYEQYF
TGTGCCACCAGCAGAGCCCTAGCGGGGGACTACGAGCAGTACTTC
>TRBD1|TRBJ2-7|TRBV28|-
CASSYTGQGGEQYF
TGTGCCAGCAGCTACACCGGACAGGGAGGCGAGCAGTACTTC
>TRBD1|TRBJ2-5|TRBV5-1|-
CASSLDGRGLEQETQYF
TGCGCCAGCAGCTTGGACGGCAGGGGGCTGGAGCAAGAGACCCAGTACTTC
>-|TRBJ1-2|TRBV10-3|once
CAISEGRNYGYTF
TGTGCCATCAGTGAGGGACGGAACTATGGCTACACCTTC
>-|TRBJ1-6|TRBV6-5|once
CASSYSTTFSPLHF
TGTGCCAGCAGTTACTCGACCACGTTTTCACCCCTCCACTTT
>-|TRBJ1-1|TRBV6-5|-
CASRAGQIMNTEAFF
TGTGCCAGCAGGGCCGGACAGATAATGAACACTGAAGCTTTCTTT
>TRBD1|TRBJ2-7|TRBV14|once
CASSQDGWTGRTEQYF
TGTGCCAGCAGCCAGGACGGTTGGACAGGACGGACCGAGCAGTACTTC
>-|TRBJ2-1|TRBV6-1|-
CASSEPHGVRWNEQFF
TGTGCCAGCAGTGAACCCCACGGGGTGCGTTGGAATGAGCAGTTCTTC